This T cell receptor (beta chain) was captured by sequencing in a study of graft-versus-host responses after intestinal transplantation. Broader study findings: Clonal ratios of graft-versus-host to host-versus-graft in allografts were high for patients exhibiting graft-donor T cell macrochimerism.

This table comes from immunoSEQ multiplex PCR, and its TCRdb copy is limited to in-frame clones, with some not included. This sample has about 89,000 clones; around 92% occur once, and the top ten carry over 0.08%. The V gene end was trimmed by 4 bases and the J gene end by 2 bases; junction bases not matched to a gene: 9. Germline V CDR1 and CDR2: SGHNT, YYREEE (reference sequence). This CDR3 region has 16 residues. Note on this clone: Its antigen is still unknown.

The sequence was obtained from a human donor who received an intestinal transplant. Sequencing was performed on unstimulated CD4+ T cells sorted from spleen or lymph node cells, taken before intestinal transplant. The chain recombines TRBV5-4 with TRBJ2-1, with 7 bases fitting TRBD2. The CDR3 reads CASSLGGGGPYNEQFF. The CDR3, as DNA: TGTGCCAGCAGCCTTGGGGGGGGTGGACCCTACAATGAGCAGTTCTTC.